Detailed here is one T cell receptor (beta chain). Antigen specificity is unknown. The data originate from a study of response to subunit inactivated influenza vaccine. TCRdb re-called the RT-PCR reads with MiXCR, one entry per CDR3 protein. The repertoire holds more than 700,000 distinct CDR3 sequences, with around 20% as singletons. Study-level points and caveats: The authors suggested that every seasonal influenza vaccination recruits few new T cells.

This CDR3 region has 15 residues. V lost 2 bases and J 2 bases, leaving 10 bases between the germline ends. CDR1 is MDHEN and CDR2 is SYDVKM in the germline V gene. This sequence joins TRBV28 and TRBJ1-3; D gene ambiguous. The sequencing used PBMCs from blood, collected about 5 days after vaccination. The receptor comes from a man aged 50 to 59 who received an inactivated influenza vaccine. CDR3 coding DNA: TGTGCCAGCAGTTTAATGAGGACCGCTGGAAACACCATATATTTT. It encodes CASSLMRTAGNTIYF.